The rows below give T cell receptor beta chains drawn from one sample of a study of T cells in Graves' hyperthyroidism and ophthalmopathy. Each CDR3 protein is one row after TCRdb ran MiXCR on the multiplex PCR reads. The sample includes under 350,000 distinct CDR3 sequences, 20% to 25% of them seen just once. Sequencing was done on a sample of blood. The origin of the receptors is a woman aged 50 to 65 with Graves' hyperthyroidism. Each CDR3 is given with its conserved first and last residue. The D gene is left open where the match is weak. A clone size is listed for some rows: how often the clone was seen (once, few, many), or a class if it is expanded.

>TRBJ2-2|many|TRBV12-3/TRBV12-4|TRBD2
CASSFWAGDDTGELFF
TGTGCCAGCAGTTTCTGGGCGGGGGACGACACCGGGGAGCTGTTTTTT
>TRBJ1-5|NA|TRBV10-3|NA
CATGAPASNQPQHF
TGTGCCACTGGGGCCCCGGCAAGCAATCAGCCCCAGCATTTT
>TRBJ1-1|NA|TRBV28|NA
CASSLRPGARGMNTEAFF
TGTGCCAGCAGTTTACGCCCGGGGGCGCGGGGGATGAACACTGAAGCTTTCTTT
>TRBJ2-7|few|TRBV4-2|NA
CASSQTFSLSYEQYF
TGTGCCAGCAGCCAAACCTTTAGCTTATCCTACGAGCAGTACTTC
>TRBJ1-2|many|TRBV27|NA
CASTDNAGYGYTF
TGTGCCAGCACCGACAACGCGGGCTATGGCTACACCTTC
>TRBJ2-6|NA|TRBV19|NA
CACNRSPGANVLTF
TGTGCCTGCAACAGGAGTCCTGGGGCCAACGTCCTGACTTTC
>TRBJ1-2|few|TRBV20-1|NA
CSARGNWGDQRYGYTF
TGCAGTGCTAGAGGGAACTGGGGGGACCAGCGCTATGGCTACACCTTC
>TRBJ2-3|NA|TRBV3-1|NA
CASSQVGIVDTQYF
TGTGCCAGCAGCCAGGTGGGAATAGTGGATACGCAGTATTTT
>TRBJ2-2|NA|TRBV15|NA
CATSWGLMNTGELFF
TGTGCCACCAGCTGGGGACTGATGAACACCGGGGAGCTGTTTTTT
>TRBJ1-6|few|TRBV30|TRBD1
CAWTGGSSPLHF
TGTGCCTGGACAGGGGGGAGTTCACCCCTCCACTTT
>TRBJ2-5|few|TRBV15|NA
CATSSHRWAVQETQYF
TGTGCCACCAGCAGTCATCGTTGGGCGGTCCAAGAGACCCAGTACTTC
>TRBJ2-3|NA|TRBV2|TRBD1
CASSPETGNTDTQYF
TGTGCCAGCAGTCCAGAGACAGGGAATACAGATACGCAGTATTTT
>TRBJ2-2|few|TRBV4-1|NA
CASSRLGAPGPPNTGELFF
TGCGCCAGCAGCCGACTAGGGGCTCCCGGCCCTCCGAACACCGGGGAGCTGTTTTTT
>TRBJ2-6|NA|TRBV5-4|NA
CASSFLWSSGANVLTF
TGTGCCAGCAGCTTCCTTTGGAGCTCTGGGGCCAACGTCCTGACTTTC
>TRBJ2-7|many|TRBV11-2|TRBD2
CASSLTSGRTGSYEQYF
TGTGCCAGCAGCTTAACCAGCGGGAGAACGGGCTCCTACGAGCAGTACTTC
>TRBJ2-7|NA|TRBV15|NA
CATSRGWTREQYF
TGTGCCACCAGCAGAGGGTGGACACGCGAGCAGTACTTC
>TRBJ2-5|NA|TRBV28|NA
CASSFWGLADQRKRTQYF
TGTGCCAGCAGTTTTTGGGGGCTAGCGGATCAAAGGAAGAGGACCCAGTACTTC
>TRBJ2-1|many|TRBV7-9|TRBD2
CASSAPGLGLHEQFF
TGTGCCAGCAGCGCTCCGGGACTAGGGTTACATGAGCAGTTCTTC
>TRBJ1-1|many|TRBV30|TRBD1
CAWSDQGGRNTEAFF
TGTGCCTGGAGCGACCAGGGGGGCAGGAACACTGAAGCTTTCTTT
>TRBJ1-1|few|TRBV29-1|NA
CSVGETEAFF
TGCAGCGTTGGAGAAACTGAAGCTTTCTTT
>TRBJ2-3|many|TRBV3-1|NA
CASSRGRTDTQYF
TGTGCCAGCAGCCGGGGACGTACAGATACGCAGTATTTT
>TRBJ2-1|NA|TRBV3-1|NA
CASSPSTGGEQFF
TGTGCCAGCAGCCCTAGCACCGGCGGTGAGCAGTTCTTC
>TRBJ1-4|NA|TRBV20-1|NA
CSARDSNEKLFF
TGCAGTGCTAGAGATTCTAATGAAAAACTGTTTTTT
>TRBJ2-2|NA|TRBV12-3/TRBV12-4|TRBD1
CASSLSWTGGSGGELFF
TGTGCCAGCAGTTTATCCTGGACAGGGGGTTCCGGCGGGGAGCTGTTTTTT
>TRBJ2-7|many|TRBV18|TRBD1
CASSPPDRGHYEQYF
TGTGCCAGCTCACCACCGGACAGGGGGCACTACGAGCAGTACTTC
>TRBJ2-1|many|TRBV11-2|NA
CASSRETVNEQFF
TGTGCCAGCAGCCGAGAGACGGTGAATGAGCAGTTCTTC
>TRBJ1-5|NA|TRBV15|NA
CATSRDRQRDQPQHF
TGTGCCACCAGCAGAGATCGACAGAGAGATCAGCCCCAGCATTTT
>TRBJ1-5|many|TRBV24-1|NA
CATSEPGRNQPQHF
TGTGCCACCAGTGAGCCGGGCAGAAATCAGCCCCAGCATTTT
>TRBJ2-3|many|TRBV28|NA
CASSSGTVGGNTQYF
TGTGCCAGCAGTTCCGGGACAGTCGGGGGCAATACGCAGTATTTT
>TRBJ2-1|NA|TRBV6-2/TRBV6-3|NA
CASSYSRQGINNEQFF
TGTGCCAGCAGTTACTCGCGGCAGGGGATTAACAATGAGCAGTTCTTC
>TRBJ1-2|few|TRBV28|TRBD1
CATLETGGSRGYTF
TGTGCCACCCTAGAGACAGGGGGAAGTCGGGGCTACACCTTC
>TRBJ2-1|NA|TRBV28|NA
CASRVTGNYNEQFF
TGTGCCAGCAGGGTAACAGGGAACTACAATGAGCAGTTCTTC
>TRBJ1-1|many|TRBV6-1|TRBD1
CASQGVDREAFF
TGTGCCAGCCAGGGGGTTGATCGTGAAGCTTTCTTT
>TRBJ2-2|many|TRBV20-1|NA
CSARAGGGTGELFF
TGCAGTGCTAGAGCCGGGGGTGGAACCGGGGAGCTGTTTTTT
>TRBJ2-7|many|TRBV11-2|TRBD2
CASSLRSLAGARSYEQYF
TGTGCCAGCAGCTTAAGGTCCCTAGCGGGGGCCCGCTCCTACGAGCAGTACTTC
>TRBJ1-1|many|TRBV11-3|NA
CASSLLPGAVNTEAFF
TGTGCCAGCAGCTTACTGCCAGGGGCGGTGAACACTGAAGCTTTCTTT
>TRBJ1-5|few|TRBV18|NA
CASSPQTDQPQHF
TGTGCCAGCTCACCACAGACCGATCAGCCCCAGCATTTT
>TRBJ2-3|many|TRBV4-2|TRBD2
CASSQDKASGKTDTQYF
TGTGCCAGCAGCCAAGACAAGGCTAGCGGAAAAACAGATACGCAGTATTTT
>TRBJ2-1|many|TRBV7-2|TRBD2
CASTMGLGAYNEQFF
TGTGCCAGCACTATGGGACTAGGAGCCTACAATGAGCAGTTCTTC
>TRBJ1-5|NA|TRBV30|NA
CACNSGAHSNQPQHF
TGTGCCTGTAATTCGGGGGCGCATAGCAATCAGCCCCAGCATTTT
>TRBJ2-1|NA|TRBV6-2/TRBV6-3|TRBD2
CASGTSGYNEQFF
TGTGCCAGTGGGACTAGCGGATACAATGAGCAGTTCTTC
>TRBJ1-1|many|TRBV18|NA
CASGPTGNTEAFF
TGTGCCAGCGGTCCGACAGGGAACACTGAAGCTTTCTTT
>TRBJ2-3|many|TRBV28|TRBD2
CASRGGWDTQYF
TGTGCCAGCAGGGGGGGGTGGGATACGCAGTATTTT
>TRBJ2-2|many|TRBV11-1|NA
CASSFFGELFF
TGTGCCAGCAGCTTTTTCGGGGAGCTGTTTTTT
>TRBJ1-5|NA|TRBV20-1|NA
CSARDLGSTQPQHF
TGCAGTGCTAGAGATCTCGGATCAACTCAGCCCCAGCATTTT
>TRBJ2-3|many|TRBV12-3/TRBV12-4|TRBD2
CASTSGWMPDTQYF
TGTGCCAGCACTAGCGGGTGGATGCCAGATACGCAGTATTTT
>TRBJ2-7|many|TRBV5-1|NA
CASSLGAYEQYF
TGCGCCAGCAGCTTGGGGGCCTACGAGCAGTACTTC
>TRBJ2-3|few|TRBV12-3/TRBV12-4|NA
CASGYDFGTQYF
TGTGCCAGCGGGTACGACTTCGGTACGCAGTATTTT
>TRBJ2-2|few|TRBV28|TRBD1
CASSSRRDRVTGELFF
TGTGCCAGCAGCTCCCGTCGGGACAGGGTCACCGGGGAGCTGTTTTTT
>TRBJ2-7|many|TRBV6-1|TRBD2
CASSLTSFYEQYF
TGTGCCAGCAGTTTGACTAGCTTCTACGAGCAGTACTTC
>TRBJ1-6|NA|TRBV27|NA
CASSPGPGSPLHF
TGTGCCAGCAGTCCGGGACCTGGGTCACCCCTCCACTTT
>TRBJ2-1|few|TRBV3-1|TRBD2
CASSQASGLAGLYEQFF
TGTGCCAGCAGCCAAGCCTCGGGACTAGCGGGATTGTATGAGCAGTTCTTC
>TRBJ1-1|many|TRBV2|NA
CASTAAEAFF
TGTGCCAGCACGGCGGCAGAAGCTTTCTTT
>TRBJ2-5|NA|TRBV13|TRBD2
CASSFLAGGLSETQYF
TGTGCCAGCAGCTTTCTAGCGGGGGGGCTCTCGGAGACCCAGTACTTC
>TRBJ2-5|many|TRBV27|TRBD1
CASSPRSRGETQYF
TGTGCCAGCAGTCCCCGGAGCAGGGGGGAGACCCAGTACTTC
>TRBJ2-7|many|TRBV28|NA
CASNFGLYEQYF
TGTGCCAGCAACTTTGGCCTGTACGAGCAGTACTTC
>TRBJ1-1|many|TRBV30|NA
CAWSRWNTEAFF
TGTGCCTGGAGTAGGTGGAACACTGAAGCTTTCTTT
>TRBJ1-5|few|TRBV20-1|NA
CSASGEGNQPQHF
TGCAGTGCTAGCGGGGAAGGCAATCAGCCCCAGCATTTT